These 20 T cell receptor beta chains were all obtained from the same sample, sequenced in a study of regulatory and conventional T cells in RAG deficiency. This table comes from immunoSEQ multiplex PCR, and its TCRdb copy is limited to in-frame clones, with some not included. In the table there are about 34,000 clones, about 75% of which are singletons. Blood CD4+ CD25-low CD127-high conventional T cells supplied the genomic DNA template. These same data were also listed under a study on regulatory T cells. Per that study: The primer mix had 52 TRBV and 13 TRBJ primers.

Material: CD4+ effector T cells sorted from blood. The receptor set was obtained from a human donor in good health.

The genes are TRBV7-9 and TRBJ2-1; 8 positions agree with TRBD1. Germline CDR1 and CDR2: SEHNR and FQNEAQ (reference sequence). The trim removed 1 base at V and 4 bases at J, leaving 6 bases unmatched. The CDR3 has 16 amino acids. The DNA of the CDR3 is TGTGCCAGCAGCTTAGGGACAGGGCGTTTATACAATGAGCAGTTCTTC. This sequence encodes CASSLGTGRLYNEQFF. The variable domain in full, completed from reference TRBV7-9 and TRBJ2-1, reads DTGVSQNPRHKITKRGQNVTFRCDPISEHNRLYWYRQTLGQGPEFLTYFQNEAQLEKSRLLSDRFSAERPKGSFSTLEIQRTEQGDSAMYLCASSLGTGRLYNEQFFGPGTRLTVL.

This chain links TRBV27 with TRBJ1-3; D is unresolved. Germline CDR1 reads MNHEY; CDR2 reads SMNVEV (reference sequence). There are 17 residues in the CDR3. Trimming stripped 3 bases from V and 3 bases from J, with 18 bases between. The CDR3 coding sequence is TGTGCCAGCAGTTTCCGACCCCCCAGCCTCGGTGGAAACACCATATATTTT. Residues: CASSFRPPSLGGNTIYF.

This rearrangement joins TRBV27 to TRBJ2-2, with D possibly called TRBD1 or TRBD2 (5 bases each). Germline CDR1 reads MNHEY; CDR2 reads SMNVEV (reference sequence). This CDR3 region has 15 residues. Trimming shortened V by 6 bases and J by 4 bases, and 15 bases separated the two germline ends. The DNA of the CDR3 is TGTGCCAGCAGGGGTCTGGGGGTTTCCACCGGGGAGCTGTTTTTT. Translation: CASRGLGVSTGELFF.

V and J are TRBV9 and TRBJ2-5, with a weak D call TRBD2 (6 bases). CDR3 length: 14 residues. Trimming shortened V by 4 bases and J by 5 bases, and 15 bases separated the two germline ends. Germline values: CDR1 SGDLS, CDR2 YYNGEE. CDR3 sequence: CASSPQAGSETQYF. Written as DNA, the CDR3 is TGTGCCAGCAGCCCTCAAGCGGGTTCGGAGACCCAGTACTTC.

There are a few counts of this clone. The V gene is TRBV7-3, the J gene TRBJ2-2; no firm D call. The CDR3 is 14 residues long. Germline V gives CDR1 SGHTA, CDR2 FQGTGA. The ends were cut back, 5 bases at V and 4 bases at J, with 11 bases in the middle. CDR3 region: CASSPQLATGELFF. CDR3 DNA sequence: TGTGCCAGCAGCCCGCAGCTGGCCACCGGGGAGCTGTTTTTT. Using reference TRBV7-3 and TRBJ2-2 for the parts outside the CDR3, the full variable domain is GAGVSQTPSNKVTEKGKYVELRCDPISGHTALYWYRQSLGQGPEFLIYFQGTGAADDSGLPNDRFFAVRPEGSVSTLKIQRTERGDSAVYLCASSPQLATGELFFGEGSRLTVL.

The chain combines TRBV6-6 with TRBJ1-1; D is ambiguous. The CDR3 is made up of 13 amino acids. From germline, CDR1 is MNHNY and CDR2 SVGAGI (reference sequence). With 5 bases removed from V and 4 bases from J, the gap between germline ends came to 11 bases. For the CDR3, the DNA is TGTGCCAGCAGTCTACAGTCGCGCACTGAAGCTTTCTTT. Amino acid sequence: CASSLQSRTEAFF.

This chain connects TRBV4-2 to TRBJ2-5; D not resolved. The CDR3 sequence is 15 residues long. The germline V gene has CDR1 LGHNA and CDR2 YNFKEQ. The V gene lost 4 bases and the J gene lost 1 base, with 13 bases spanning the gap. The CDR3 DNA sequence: TGTGCCAGCAGCCCATTAGGAGCAGGCCAAGAGACCCAGTACTTC. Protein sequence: CASSPLGAGQETQYF.

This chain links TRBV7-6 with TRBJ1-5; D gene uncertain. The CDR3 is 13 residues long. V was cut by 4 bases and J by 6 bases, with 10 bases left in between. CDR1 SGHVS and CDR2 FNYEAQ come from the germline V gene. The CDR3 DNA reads TGTGCCAGCAGCTCCGCTTTCGGTCAGCCCCAGCATTTT. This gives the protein CASSSAFGQPQHF.

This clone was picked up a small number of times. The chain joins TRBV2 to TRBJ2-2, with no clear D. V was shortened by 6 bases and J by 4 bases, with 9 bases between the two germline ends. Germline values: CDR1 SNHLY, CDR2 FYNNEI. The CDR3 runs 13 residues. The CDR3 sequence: CASSGLGTGELFF. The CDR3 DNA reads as TGTGCCAGCAGCGGCCTGGGCACCGGGGAGCTGTTTTTT.

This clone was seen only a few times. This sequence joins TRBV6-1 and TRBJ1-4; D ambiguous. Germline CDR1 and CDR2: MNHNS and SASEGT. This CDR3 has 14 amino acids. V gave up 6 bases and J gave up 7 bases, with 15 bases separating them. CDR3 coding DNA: TGTGCCAGCAGCGAGCTTGCCTCGGGTGAAAAACTGTTTTTT. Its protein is CASSELASGEKLFF.

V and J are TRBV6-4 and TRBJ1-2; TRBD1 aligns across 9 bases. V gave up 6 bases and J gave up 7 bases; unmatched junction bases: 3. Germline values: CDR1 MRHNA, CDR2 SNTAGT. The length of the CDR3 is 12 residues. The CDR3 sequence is CASRGQGGGYTF. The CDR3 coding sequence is TGTGCCAGCAGGGGACAGGGCGGTGGCTACACCTTC.

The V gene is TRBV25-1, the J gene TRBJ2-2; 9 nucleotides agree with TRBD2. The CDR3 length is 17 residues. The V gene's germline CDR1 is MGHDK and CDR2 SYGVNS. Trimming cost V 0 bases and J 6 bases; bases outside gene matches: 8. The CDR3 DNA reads TGTGCCAGCAGTGAATATGCGGGGGGGCCGTCAGCCGGGGAGCTGTTTTTT. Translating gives CASSEYAGGPSAGELFF.

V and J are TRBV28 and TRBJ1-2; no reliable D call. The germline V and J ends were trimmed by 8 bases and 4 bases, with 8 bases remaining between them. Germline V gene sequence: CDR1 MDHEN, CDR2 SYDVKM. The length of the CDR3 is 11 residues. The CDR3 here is CASGESYGYTF. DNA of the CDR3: TGTGCCAGCGGGGAAAGCTATGGCTACACCTTC.

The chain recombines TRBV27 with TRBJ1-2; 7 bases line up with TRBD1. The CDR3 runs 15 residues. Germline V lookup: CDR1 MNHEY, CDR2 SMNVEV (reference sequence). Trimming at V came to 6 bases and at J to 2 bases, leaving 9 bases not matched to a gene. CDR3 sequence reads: CASSFNRGPNYGYTF. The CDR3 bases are TGTGCCAGCAGCTTTAACAGGGGACCCAACTATGGCTACACCTTC.

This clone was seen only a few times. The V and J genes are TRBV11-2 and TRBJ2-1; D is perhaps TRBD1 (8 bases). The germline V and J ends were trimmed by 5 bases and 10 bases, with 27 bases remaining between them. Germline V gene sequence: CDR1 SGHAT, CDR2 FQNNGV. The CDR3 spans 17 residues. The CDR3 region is CASSKRGGQVPGEEQFF. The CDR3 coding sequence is TGTGCCAGCAGCAAAAGGGGGGGACAGGTCCCCGGGGAGGAGCAGTTCTTC. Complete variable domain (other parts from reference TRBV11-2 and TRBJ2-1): EAGVAQSPRYKIIEKRQSVAFWCNPISGHATLYWYQQILGQGPKLLIQFQNNGVVDDSQLPKDRFSAERLKGVDSTLKIQPAKLEDSAVYLCASSKRGGQVPGEEQFFGPGTRLTVL.

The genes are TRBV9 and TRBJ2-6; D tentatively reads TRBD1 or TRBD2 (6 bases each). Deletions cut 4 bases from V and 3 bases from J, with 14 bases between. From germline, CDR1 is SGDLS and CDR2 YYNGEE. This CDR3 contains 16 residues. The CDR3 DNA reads TGTGCCAGCAGCCCCCTCGGAGGGGGTGGGGCCAACGTCCTGACTTTC. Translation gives CASSPLGGGGANVLTF.

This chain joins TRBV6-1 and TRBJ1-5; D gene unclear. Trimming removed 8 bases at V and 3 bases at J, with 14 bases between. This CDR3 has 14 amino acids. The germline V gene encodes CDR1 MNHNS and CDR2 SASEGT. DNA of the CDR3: TGTGCCAGCGGACCAAGTCCCTCCAATCAGCCCCAGCATTTT. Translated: CASGPSPSNQPQHF.

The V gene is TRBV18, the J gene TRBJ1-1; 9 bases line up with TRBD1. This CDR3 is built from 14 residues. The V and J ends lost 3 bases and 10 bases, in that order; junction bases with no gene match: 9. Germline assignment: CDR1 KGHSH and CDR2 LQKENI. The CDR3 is CASSPPGQGLVAFF. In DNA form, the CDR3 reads TGTGCCAGCTCACCCCCGGGACAGGGATTGGTAGCTTTCTTT. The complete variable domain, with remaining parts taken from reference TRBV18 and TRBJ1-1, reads NAGVMQNPRHLVRRRGQEARLRCSPMKGHSHVYWYRQLPEEGLKFMVYLQKENIIDESGMPKERFSAEFPKEGPSILRIQQVVRGDSAAYFCASSPPGQGLVAFFGQGTRLTVV.

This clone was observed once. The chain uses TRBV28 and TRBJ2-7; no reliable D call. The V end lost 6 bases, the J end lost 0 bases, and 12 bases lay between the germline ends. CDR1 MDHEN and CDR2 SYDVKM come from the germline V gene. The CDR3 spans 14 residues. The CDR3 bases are TGTGCCAGCAGGTTCGACCCATACTCCTACGAGCAGTACTTC. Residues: CASRFDPYSYEQYF.

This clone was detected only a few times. CDR3 sequence: CASSFWENQPQHF. Here the CDR3 DNA reads TGTGCCAGCAGCTTTTGGGAAAATCAGCCCCAGCATTTT. The rearrangement joins TRBV5-6 to TRBJ1-5; D is ambiguous. CDR1 is SGHDT and CDR2 is YYEEEE in the germline V gene. V shed 2 bases and J shed 4 bases, with 7 bases lying between them. This CDR3 region has 13 residues. The whole variable domain, filled in from reference TRBV5-6 and TRBJ1-5, reads DAGVTQSPTHLIKTRGQQVTLRCSPKSGHDTVSWYQQALGQGPQFIFQYYEEEERQRGNFPDRFSGHQFPNYSSELNVNALLLGDSALYLCASSFWENQPQHFGDGTRLSIL.